This TCR beta chain was identified during a study of T cells in Graves' hyperthyroidism and ophthalmopathy. Amplified regions were TCR beta CDR3 sequences from RNA transcripts. A first-round RT-PCR of the TCR CDR3 used the HTBI primer set. TCRdb reanalysed the multiplex PCR reads using MiXCR and keeps one entry per CDR3 protein. The table lists 380,000 or so distinct CDR3 sequences, approximately 13% of them singletons. In its sample, this clonotype was seen many times. Germline V gene lookup returns CDR1 LGHDT and CDR2 YNNKEL (reference sequence). The V gene lost 4 bases and the J gene lost 4 bases, with 11 bases spanning the gap. The CDR3 covers 14 residues.

The TCR was taken from a man aged 25 to 40 with Graves' hyperthyroidism that later progressed to Graves' ophthalmopathy. The V and J genes are TRBV3-1 and TRBJ2-1; weak D call: TRBD1 (6 bases). The sample comprised blood. CDR3 loop: CASSPLTGYNEQFF. The CDR3 region has the DNA TGTGCCAGCAGCCCGTTGACAGGATACAATGAGCAGTTCTTC.